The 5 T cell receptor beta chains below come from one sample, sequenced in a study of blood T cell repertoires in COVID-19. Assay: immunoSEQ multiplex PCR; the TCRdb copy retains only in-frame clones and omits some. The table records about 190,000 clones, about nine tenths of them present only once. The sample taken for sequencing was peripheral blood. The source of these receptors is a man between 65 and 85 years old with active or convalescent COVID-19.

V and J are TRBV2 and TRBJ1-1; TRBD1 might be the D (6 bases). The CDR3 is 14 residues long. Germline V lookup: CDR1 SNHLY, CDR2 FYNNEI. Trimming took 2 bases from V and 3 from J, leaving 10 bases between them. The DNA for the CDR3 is TGTGCCAGCAGTGAAACAGGGTTTTACACTGAAGCTTTCTTT. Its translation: CASSETGFYTEAFF.

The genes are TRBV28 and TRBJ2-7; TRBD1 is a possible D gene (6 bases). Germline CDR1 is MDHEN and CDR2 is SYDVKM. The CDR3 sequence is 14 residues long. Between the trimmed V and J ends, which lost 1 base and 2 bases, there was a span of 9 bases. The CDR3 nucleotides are TGTGCCAGCAGTTTATCACAGGGAGCCTACGAGCAGTACTTC. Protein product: CASSLSQGAYEQYF. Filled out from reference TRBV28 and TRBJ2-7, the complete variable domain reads DVKVTQSSRYLVKRTGEKVFLECVQDMDHENMFWYRQDPGLGLRLIYFSYDVKMKEKGDIPEGYSVSREKKERFSLILESASTNQTSMYLCASSLSQGAYEQYFGPGTRLTVT.

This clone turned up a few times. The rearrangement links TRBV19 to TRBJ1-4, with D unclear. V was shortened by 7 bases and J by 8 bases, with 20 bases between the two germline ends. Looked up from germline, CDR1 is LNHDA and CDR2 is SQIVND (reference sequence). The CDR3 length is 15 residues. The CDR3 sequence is CASKNAGSSREKLFF. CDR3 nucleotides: TGTGCCAGTAAGAATGCGGGGTCTAGCAGAGAAAAACTGTTTTTT.

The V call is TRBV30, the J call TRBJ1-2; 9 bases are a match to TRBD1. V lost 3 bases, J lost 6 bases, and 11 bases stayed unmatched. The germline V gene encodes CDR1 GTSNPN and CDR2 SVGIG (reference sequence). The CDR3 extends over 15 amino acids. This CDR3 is CAWSPPGQGPDGYTF. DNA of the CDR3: TGTGCCTGGAGCCCGCCGGGACAGGGACCTGATGGCTACACCTTC.

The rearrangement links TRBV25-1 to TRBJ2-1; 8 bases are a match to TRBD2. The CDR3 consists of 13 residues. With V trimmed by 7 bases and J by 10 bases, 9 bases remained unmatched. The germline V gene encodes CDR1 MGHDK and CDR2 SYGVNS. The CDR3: CASIETSATEQFF. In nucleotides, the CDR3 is TGTGCCAGCATCGAGACTAGCGCAACCGAGCAGTTCTTC.